One sample yielded the 12 T cell receptor beta chains listed below, sequenced in a study of shared clonotypes between healthy human individuals. TCRdb's table, derived via immunoSEQ multiplex PCR, lists solely in-frame clones and lacks some. The sample consists of 330,000 or so clones, less than 85% of them appearing once. The material sequenced was memory CD4+ T cells sorted from blood. Described subset: CD45RA-negative fraction. The receptors were gathered from a young man in good health.

This clone was recorded many times. The chain carries TRBV5-4 and TRBJ2-3; the match to TRBD2 covers 8 bases. V shed 2 bases and J 0 bases; nucleotides not matched to a gene: 8. This CDR3 comprises 17 residues. Germline values: CDR1 SGHNT, CDR2 YYREEE (reference sequence). Written as DNA, the CDR3 is TGTGCCAGCAGCTTCGGTCCATCTAGCGGGAGCACAGATACGCAGTATTTT. It yields the protein CASSFGPSSGSTDTQYF.

V gene TRBV6-6 combines with J gene TRBJ2-7; 7 positions agree with TRBD2. CDR1 is MNHNY, CDR2 SVGAGI, per germline (reference sequence). The length of the CDR3 is 14 residues. V shed 8 bases, J shed 4 bases, and the junction held 11 bases outside the gene matches. The DNA of the CDR3 is TGTGCCAGCGGCGGCGGCGGGAGAGGGTACGAGCAGTACTTC. Its translation: CASGGGGRGYEQYF.

This chain uses TRBV5-4 with TRBJ2-7; 12 nucleotides agree with TRBD2. Trimming took 0 bases from V and 1 from J; bases not matched to a gene: 5. The CDR3 has 17 residues. Germline V gene sequence: CDR1 SGHNT, CDR2 YYREEE (reference sequence). The CDR3 DNA follows: TGTGCCAGCAGCTTGGCCGGAGGACTAGCGGGATCCTACGAGCAGTACTTC. Residues: CASSLAGGLAGSYEQYF.

The chain is built from TRBV5-6 and TRBJ2-1; the match to TRBD2 covers 7 bases. Germline V gene sequence: CDR1 SGHDT, CDR2 YYEEEE. The CDR3 consists of 15 residues. Trimming took 1 base from V and 7 from J; bases not matched to a gene: 8. CDR3 sequence: CASSLKGLTRNEQFF. In nucleotides, the CDR3 is TGTGCCAGCAGCTTGAAGGGACTAACTCGGAATGAGCAGTTCTTC.

The chain links TRBV18 to TRBJ2-6; D might be TRBD2 (5 bases). With 3 bases removed from V and 0 bases from J, the gap between germline ends came to 15 bases. CDR1 is KGHSH, CDR2 LQKENI, per germline. CDR3 length: 18 amino acids. The CDR3 DNA reads TGTGCCAGCTCACCGACAAAAATGGGAGCCTCTGGGGCCAACGTCCTGACTTTC. The encoded protein is CASSPTKMGASGANVLTF. Full variable domain (missing parts from reference TRBV18 and TRBJ2-6): NAGVMQNPRHLVRRRGQEARLRCSPMKGHSHVYWYRQLPEEGLKFMVYLQKENIIDESGMPKERFSAEFPKEGPSILRIQQVVRGDSAAYFCASSPTKMGASGANVLTFGAGSRLTVL.

The chain is built from TRBV30 and TRBJ2-1; D is unclear. Germline CDR1 GTSNPN, CDR2 SVGIG (reference sequence). Deletions cut 5 bases from V and 3 bases from J, with 8 bases between. The CDR3 is 12 amino acids. The CDR3 region has the DNA TGTGCCTGGGGTATGAGCTACAATGAGCAGTTCTTC. Amino acids: CAWGMSYNEQFF.

This clone was seen just once. J is TRBJ2-1 and V is TRBV2; a weak D match, TRBD1 (5 bases). The CDR3 has 13 amino acids. V shed 2 bases and J shed 7 bases, with 9 bases lying between them. Germline V gene data show CDR1 as SNHLY and CDR2 as FYNNEI. CDR3 sequence (DNA): TGTGCCAGCAGTGAACAGGGCGCGAATGAGCAGTTCTTC. It codes for CASSEQGANEQFF.

This sequence joins TRBV6-4 and TRBJ2-2, with D tentatively TRBD2 (5 bases). Germline lookup yields CDR1 MRHNA and CDR2 SNTAGT. V lost 4 bases and J 5 bases, leaving 11 bases between the germline ends. CDR3 length: 14 amino acids. CDR3 nucleotide sequence: TGTGCCAGCAGTGCGGGAACAGATACCGGGGAGCTGTTTTTT. Its translation is CASSAGTDTGELFF.

This clone was observed a single time. The chain employs TRBV6-4 and TRBJ2-3; TRBD2 aligns across 12 bases. Germline CDR1 reads MRHNA; CDR2 reads SNTAGT. V lost 5 bases to trimming and J lost 3 bases; unmatched junction nucleotides: 3. There are 15 residues in the CDR3. The CDR3 is CASSPGTSGTDTQYF. CDR3 DNA sequence: TGTGCCAGCAGTCCTGGGACTAGCGGGACAGATACGCAGTATTTT.

V is TRBV5-1 and J is TRBJ2-7; D remains unclear. The germline CDR1 and CDR2 sequences are SGHRS and YFSETQ. V lost 1 base and J 0 bases, leaving 5 bases between the germline ends. This CDR3 is built from 13 residues. Written as DNA, the CDR3 is TGCGCCAGCAGCTTGTCTTCCTCCTACGAGCAGTACTTC. Translating it yields CASSLSSSYEQYF.

The chain is built from TRBV16 and TRBJ2-7; 13 bases are shared with TRBD2. CDR3 length: 16 amino acids. With 4 bases clipped from V and 4 bases from J, the junction kept 7 bases outside the gene matches. Per germline, CDR1 KGHSY and CDR2 FQNENV. CDR3 sequence (DNA): TGTGCCAGCAGCCCACAGGGACTAGCGGGACTTTACGAGCAGTACTTC. Its translation is CASSPQGLAGLYEQYF. The full variable domain, in which reference TRBV16 and TRBJ2-7 provide the parts outside the CDR3, is GEEVAQTPKHLVRGEGQKAKLYCAPIKGHSYVFWYQQVLKNEFKFLISFQNENVFDETGMPKERFSAKCLPNSPCSLEIQATKLEDSAVYFCASSPQGLAGLYEQYFGPGTRLTVT.

There are many counts of this clone. The V gene is TRBV5-1, the J gene TRBJ2-7, with 9 positions matching TRBD1. V was clipped by 1 base and J by 6 bases; unmatched bases: 20. Germline V gene lookup returns CDR1 SGHRS and CDR2 YFSETQ. CDR3 length: 19 amino acids. CDR3 DNA sequence: TGCGCCAGCAGCTTGTGGTCTGGAGGACGAGGGACAGGGTCGAGCGAGCAGTACTTC. Residues: CASSLWSGGRGTGSSEQYF.